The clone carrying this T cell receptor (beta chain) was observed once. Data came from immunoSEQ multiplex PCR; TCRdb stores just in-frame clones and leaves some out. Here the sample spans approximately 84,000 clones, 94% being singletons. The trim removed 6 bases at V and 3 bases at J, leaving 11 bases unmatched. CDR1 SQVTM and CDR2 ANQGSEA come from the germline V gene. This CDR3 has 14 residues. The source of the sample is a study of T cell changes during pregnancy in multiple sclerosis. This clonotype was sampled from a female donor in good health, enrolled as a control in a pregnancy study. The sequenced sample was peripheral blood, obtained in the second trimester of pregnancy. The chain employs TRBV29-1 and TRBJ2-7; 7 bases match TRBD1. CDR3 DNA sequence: TGCAGCGTGCACCCACAGGGGAAAGGCTACGAGCAGTACTTC. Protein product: CSVHPQGKGYEQYF.